The next 3 T cell receptor beta chains were all read from a single sample in a study of T cells in localized non-small cell lung cancer (dated by TCRdb to 2020 to 2021). To prepare the library, the immunoSEQ multiplex PCR assay was applied. Imported from immuneACCESS, the table was reduced by TCRdb to in-frame sequences with V and J called. These copies leave out some clones; in studies compared against another copy, an unresolved V gene accounts for under half, and the cause of the remainder is not known. Present in this sample are about 24,000 clones, around 86% of which were seen just once. The ten largest make up about a fifth of the sample. The material sequenced was peripheral blood, taken before any cancer treatment. These TCRs come from a man aged 40 to 75 with stage I squamous cell lung carcinoma.

V is TRBV19 and J is TRBJ1-5; possibly TRBD1 for D (6 bases). The V end was cut by 9 bases, the J end by 5 bases, with 14 bases between. CDR3 size: 13 residues. Germline CDR1 reads LNHDA; CDR2 reads SQIVND (reference sequence). This chain's CDR3 is CASAEGGDQPQHF. The CDR3 DNA reads as TGTGCCAGCGCCGAAGGGGGGGATCAGCCCCAGCATTTT.

V is TRBV7-3 and J is TRBJ2-5; TRBD2 aligns across 11 bases. V dropped 5 bases and J dropped 2; count of bases not matched to a gene: 4. Germline V CDR1 and CDR2: SGHTA, FQGTGA. The CDR3 runs 15 residues. CDR3: CASSPVAGGQETQYF. The CDR3 nucleotides are TGTGCCAGCAGCCCCGTAGCGGGGGGGCAAGAGACCCAGTACTTC.

The chain couples TRBV5-6 to TRBJ2-7; TRBD1 matches 9 bases. This CDR3 spans 15 amino acids. Germline V gives CDR1 SGHDT, CDR2 YYEEEE. V was pared by 1 base and J by 2 bases, with 4 bases of the junction left unmatched. The CDR3 region has the DNA TGTGCCAGCAGCTTGAAATGGGACAGGGCCTACGAGCAGTACTTC. Protein product: CASSLKWDRAYEQYF.